This T cell receptor (beta chain) came from a study of T cell responses to AZD1222 COVID-19 vaccine (dated by TCRdb to the early 2020s). Looking at the study overall: AZD1222 recipients given second doses at about 4 weeks or at about 12 weeks were pooled, since spike-specific TCR depth and breadth were not found to differ between the two schedules. A total of 240 or so trial participants underwent TCR sequencing, of whom 200 to 220 had received two doses of AZD1222 and about 26 had received two doses of the MenACWY control vaccine. Trial participants were enrolled into age subgroups of 18-55, 56-69 and 70-plus years, which contained around 150, 29 and 61 TCR-sequenced participants, respectively.

The sample's time point label, decoded: baseline before first vaccination. Samples from vaccinated people were obtained from the UK trials COV001 and COV002, which included a single-blind randomized controlled phase 2/3 trial of AZD1222 (ChAdOx1 nCoV-19) in healthy adults. For TCRbeta chain sequencing, PBMC samples were collected from trial participants at day 0 and at day 28 after the second dose. As to this clone: What this receptor recognizes is not known. No much larger clonotype is one base removed from it; base qualities were not supplied.

What the authors observed across the whole study: Only 5 to 7 AZD1222 recipients were SARS-CoV-2 seropositive at baseline, limiting conclusions about previously exposed vaccinees. After two AZD1222 doses, both the breadth and the depth of spike-specific TCRs were significantly higher than at day 0 and than in MenACWY recipients. Because no samples from the day 14 peak response were available, repertoires could be characterized only after the peak T cell response. The whole spike protein was spanned by vaccine-associated CD4 TCRs, and dominant responses were seen in regions 160-218 and 743-854. The 56-69-year group was small, and its depth increase did not reach significance, likely because of low power. Nearly half of unique spike-specific TCRs reportedly recognized epitopes outside regions mutated in the B.1.351 and B.1.1.7 variants. Participants were mostly white British and included more females than males, and it was suggested by the authors that clonal diversity may have been underestimated.

The CDR3 regions of human TCRbeta chains were analyzed by immunosequencing. The authors processed their data as follows. Repertoire TCRs were matched against a reference library of SARS-CoV-2-specific TCRs generated with the MIRA antigen-specificity platform. Breadth was defined as the fraction of unique TCRs that were SARS-CoV-2-associated. Depth was defined as the fraction of total T cells that were SARS-CoV-2-associated. Using the MIRA data, each spike-specific TCR was assigned both to the spike region to which the TCR was reactive and to a CD4 or CD8 class. Log10-transformed breadth and depth values were compared by one-way ANOVA with Sidak's multiple comparisons tests. TCRdb mirrors the immuneACCESS table, restricted to in-frame sequences. Some clones are absent from its copies; in checked studies, under half trace to an unresolved V gene, and the reason for the others is unknown. V and J calls and clone size come straight from that table; D and trimming were deduced from the DNA. Across this sample there are approximately 94,000 clones, with about nine tenths seen only once. In total, the top ten clones hold under 2% of the sample.

The germline V gene (reference sequence) sets CDR1 to MNHEY and CDR2 to SMNVEV. The germline V end is reduced by 6 bases and the J end by 0 bases; junction bases left unmatched: 5. The CDR3 goes from the cysteine to the phenylalanine over 15 residues. The read is trimmed to its CDR3 DNA, 45 bases read in frame from base 1. This receptor was taken from an adult in good health. The chain links TRBV27 with TRBJ2-4; 7 central nucleotides agree with TRBD2. The specimen was peripheral blood, collected on day 0 of AZD1222 vaccination. The sequenced DNA is TGTGCCAGCAGCCAACTAGCGTTAGCCAAAAACATTCAGTACTTC. Protein translation: CASSQLALAKNIQYF.